Each of the 25 T cell receptor beta chains below was sequenced from the same sample in a study of CD8 T cells in Susac syndrome. Reverse transcription used roughly 0.45 to 1 ug RNA and random hexamers. From the immunoSEQ multiplex PCR reads, TCRdb called clonotypes with MiXCR, one entry per CDR3 protein. The table includes a few hundred thousand distinct CDR3 sequences, about 95% detected once. Sequencing used CD4+ T cells from PBMCs. Every receptor here comes from a human donor with multiple sclerosis.

This clonotype was counted once. The genes are TRBV29-1 and TRBJ1-1; 8 nucleotides align to TRBD1. The germline gives CDR1 SQVTM, CDR2 ANQGSEA. V lost 6 bases and J lost 13; bases outside the gene matches: 7. This CDR3 contains 10 residues. CDR3 amino acids: CSVLTGVVFF. For the CDR3, the DNA is TGCAGCGTCTTGACAGGGGTCGTTTTCTTT.

The chain has TRBV20-1 and TRBJ1-3, with D uncertain. The CDR3 sequence is 14 residues long. Trimming cost V 3 bases and J 0 bases, with 9 bases left between them. The germline V gene encodes CDR1 DFQATT and CDR2 SNEGSKA (reference sequence). The CDR3 nucleotides read TGCAGTGCTAGCGGAAGCAGCTCTGGAAACACCATATATTTT. It codes for CSASGSSSGNTIYF.

This chain joins TRBV12-3 or TRBV12-4 and TRBJ1-1; 7 nucleotides agree with TRBD1. CDR3 length equals 16 residues. After removal of 6 bases from V and 4 bases from J, the junction contained 14 bases not matched to a gene. CDR3 amino acids: CASRSNDGQDGTEAFF. In nucleotides, the CDR3 is TGTGCCAGCAGATCCAATGATGGACAGGATGGCACTGAAGCTTTCTTT.

The chain joins TRBV27 to TRBJ1-1; TRBD1 matches 7 bases. Trimming cost V 5 bases and J 9 bases; bases outside gene matches: 12. CDR1 is MNHEY and CDR2 is SMNVEV in the germline V gene (reference sequence). The length of the CDR3 is 14 residues. CDR3 region: CASSLKPGQTQAFF. The CDR3 DNA sequence: TGTGCCAGCAGTCTTAAACCGGGACAGACTCAAGCTTTCTTT.

V usage is TRBV6-5 and J usage is TRBJ1-1; 9 bases line up with TRBD1. The CDR3 sequence is 14 residues long. Germline-derived CDR1 and CDR2 are MNHEY and SVGAGI. V was clipped by 6 bases and J by 5 bases; unmatched bases: 7. CDR3 residues: CASSRTGTGTEAFF. CDR3 bases: TGTGCCAGCAGCCGCACCGGGACAGGGACTGAAGCTTTCTTT.

This chain links TRBV6-1 with TRBJ1-2; TRBD1 might be the D (5 bases). The CDR3 extends over 12 amino acids. Germline V gene data show CDR1 as MNHNS and CDR2 as SASEGT. Trimming pared 9 bases from V and 6 bases from J, leaving 14 bases between. The CDR3 loop reads CASRQLPDGYTF. CDR3 nucleotide sequence: TGTGCCAGTCGACAGCTTCCAGATGGCTACACCTTC.

The gene calls are TRBV9 and TRBJ2-2; the D is unclear. Per germline, CDR1 SGDLS and CDR2 YYNGEE. The CDR3 is made up of 16 amino acids. Trimming left V 4 bases short and J 8 bases short, with 21 bases between. The CDR3 region has the DNA TGTGCCAGCAGCCCCGGACCTTCTTATGGGGTTGGGGAGCTGTTTTTT. It codes for CASSPGPSYGVGELFF.

V usage is TRBV3-1 and J usage is TRBJ1-5; the D is unclear. This CDR3 is built from 15 residues. Germline CDR1 reads LGHDT; CDR2 reads YNNKEL (reference sequence). V lost 1 base and J lost 4, with 11 bases in between. CDR3 DNA sequence: TGTGCCAGCAGCCAAGCCGGGAACCCTAATCAGCCCCAGCATTTT. Encoded protein: CASSQAGNPNQPQHF.

The V call is TRBV20-1, the J call TRBJ2-6; the D is unclear. This CDR3 comprises 14 residues. Trimming stripped 5 bases from V and 2 bases from J, with 10 bases between. Germline CDR1 and CDR2: DFQATT and SNEGSKA (reference sequence). CDR3 amino acids: CSAPSAAGANVLTF. The CDR3 nucleotides read TGCAGTGCTCCCTCGGCTGCTGGGGCCAACGTCCTGACTTTC.

The chain is built from TRBV6-1 and TRBJ2-2; perhaps TRBD1 as D (5 bases). The V end lost 3 bases, the J end lost 1 base, and 6 bases lay between the germline ends. CDR3 length equals 14 residues. The germline V gene encodes CDR1 MNHNS and CDR2 SASEGT. CDR3 residues: CASSEGRNTGELFF. The DNA of the CDR3 is TGTGCCAGCAGTGAGGGGCGGAACACCGGGGAGCTGTTTTTT.

The CDR3 region is CSVGVLLSTDTQYF. The CDR3 coding sequence is TGCAGCGTTGGAGTCCTGCTGAGCACAGATACGCAGTATTTT. The rearrangement joins TRBV29-1 to TRBJ2-3; the D is unclear. Germline V gene data show CDR1 as SQVTM and CDR2 as ANQGSEA. V gave up 4 bases and J gave up 0 bases, with 11 bases separating them. There are 14 residues in the CDR3.

The chain recombines TRBV9 with TRBJ2-1; D unclear. From germline, CDR1 is SGDLS and CDR2 YYNGEE. This CDR3 spans 12 amino acids. The germline V and J ends were trimmed by 3 bases and 4 bases, with 5 bases remaining between them. The CDR3 nucleotides read TGTGCCAGCAGCGGCGTGTACAATGAGCAGTTCTTC. Its protein product is CASSGVYNEQFF.

CDR3 in amino acids: CASSGNLGTGGGYTF. The CDR3 nucleotides read TGTGCCAGCAGTGGTAACCTAGGGACAGGCGGTGGCTACACCTTC. This chain connects TRBV6-4 to TRBJ1-2, with TRBD1 matching over 8 bases. The CDR3 consists of 15 residues. V was pared by 4 bases and J by 7 bases, with 11 bases of the junction left unmatched. In germline, CDR1 is MRHNA, CDR2 SNTAGT.

The chain is built from TRBV5-1 and TRBJ2-7, with D possibly being TRBD1 or TRBD2 (5 bases each). CDR3 length equals 15 residues. The germline CDR1 and CDR2 sequences are SGHRS and YFSETQ. V gave up 4 bases and J gave up 0 bases, with 14 bases separating them. The CDR3 DNA is TGCGCCAGCAGCACCGGGACGCCGAGCTCCTACGAGCAGTACTTC. This codes for CASSTGTPSSYEQYF.

The J gene is TRBJ2-3, the V gene TRBV27; 7 bases are shared with TRBD1. The CDR3 extends over 14 amino acids. Germline assignment: CDR1 MNHEY and CDR2 SMNVEV (reference sequence). With V trimmed by 5 bases and J by 4 bases, 6 bases remained unmatched. Here the CDR3 DNA reads TGTGCCAGCAGTCGACAGGGTTGGGCAGATACGCAGTATTTT. Translated: CASSRQGWADTQYF.

J is TRBJ2-1 and V is TRBV7-9, with TRBD1 matching over 7 bases. CDR1 SEHNR and CDR2 FQNEAQ come from the germline V gene (reference sequence). CDR3 length: 15 residues. Trimming took 2 bases from V and 5 from J; bases not matched to a gene: 6. CDR3 sequence (DNA): TGTGCCAGCAGCTTACATGGGACAGCCAACAATGAGCAGTTCTTC. Protein sequence: CASSLHGTANNEQFF.

The chain has TRBV23-1 and TRBJ2-7; a possible D gene is TRBD1 (5 bases). TRBV23-1 is recorded as an ORF, its role being uncertain. The V end was cut by 8 bases, the J end by 5 bases, with 19 bases between. This CDR3 is 14 amino acids long. The CDR3 sequence: CASPPRTTYNEQYF. The CDR3 DNA follows: TGCGCCAGCCCACCGCGGACAACGTATAACGAGCAGTACTTC.

This clonotype came up once. This sequence joins TRBV7-9 and TRBJ2-7; 9 nucleotides align to TRBD1. CDR1 is SEHNR, CDR2 FQNEAQ, per germline (reference sequence). The V gene end was trimmed by 5 bases and the J gene end by 3 bases; junction bases not matched to a gene: 5. CDR3 length: 14 residues. The CDR3 reads CASSPDRGFYEQYF. The CDR3 coding sequence is TGTGCCAGCAGCCCGGACAGGGGATTCTACGAGCAGTACTTC.

This chain links TRBV20-1 with TRBJ1-1; D not resolved. This CDR3 spans 10 amino acids. The germline V gene encodes CDR1 DFQATT and CDR2 SNEGSKA (reference sequence). V was trimmed by 5 bases and J by 5 bases, leaving 6 bases between them. In DNA form, the CDR3 reads TGCAGTGCTGCGTATACTGAAGCTTTCTTT. As protein: CSAAYTEAFF.

CDR3 DNA sequence: TGTGCCACCAGCAGAGCCGGAATGACTCTCCAAGAGACCCAGTACTTC. Translated, it gives CATSRAGMTLQETQYF. The chain couples TRBV15 to TRBJ2-5; D call uncertain. CDR1 and CDR2 (germline): LNHNV, YYDKDF (reference sequence). CDR3 length equals 16 residues. Trimming removed 1 base at V and 1 base at J, with 13 bases between.

V is TRBV27 and J is TRBJ1-1; D possibly corresponds to TRBD1 (5 bases). V lost 1 base to trimming and J lost 6 bases, with 15 bases between them. This CDR3 has 15 residues. The germline gives CDR1 MNHEY, CDR2 SMNVEV (reference sequence). The CDR3 region has the DNA TGTGCCAGCAGTTTATTGAGCCAGGGAGTGGCTGAAGCTTTCTTT. It translates to CASSLLSQGVAEAFF.

V usage is TRBV30 and J usage is TRBJ2-1; 13 bases map to TRBD2. The germline V gene encodes CDR1 GTSNPN and CDR2 SVGIG (reference sequence). V trimming: 3 bases; J trimming: 16 bases; junction bases outside the gene matches: 6. The CDR3 consists of 12 residues. The chain's CDR3 is CAWRPGLAGFFF. The CDR3 bases are TGTGCCTGGAGACCGGGACTAGCGGGATTTTTCTTC.

The V and J genes are TRBV29-1 and TRBJ2-7; D is uncertain. The CDR3 length is 13 residues. V lost 7 bases and J 1 base, leaving 14 bases between the germline ends. Germline CDR1 is SQVTM and CDR2 is ANQGSEA. The CDR3: CSARRKESYEQYF. CDR3 nucleotide sequence: TGCAGCGCCCGGCGTAAGGAATCCTACGAGCAGTACTTC.

This chain joins TRBV30 and TRBJ2-3; 7 bases line up with TRBD1. CDR1 is GTSNPN, CDR2 SVGIG, per germline (reference sequence). The junction had 10 bases not matched to a gene; V was cut back by 3 bases and J by 1 base. The CDR3 is 16 amino acids. The CDR3 bases are TGTGCCTGGAGCCTACGACAGGGCTTGGGCACAGATACGCAGTATTTT. This gives the protein CAWSLRQGLGTDTQYF. Full variable domain (missing parts from reference TRBV30 and TRBJ2-3): SQTIHQWPATLVQPVGSPLSLECTVEGTSNPNLYWYRQAAGRGLQLLFYSVGIGQISSEVPQNLSASRPQDRQFILSSKKLLLSDSGFYLCAWSLRQGLGTDTQYFGPGTRLTVL.

The chain employs TRBV7-9 and TRBJ1-2, with D perhaps matching TRBD1 (6 bases). The V end lost 2 bases, the J end lost 5 bases, and 12 bases lay between the germline ends. Germline lookup yields CDR1 SEHNR and CDR2 FQNEAQ (reference sequence). The CDR3 consists of 14 residues. CDR3 coding DNA: TGTGCCAGCAGCTTACGGACAGTGACTTATGGCTACACCTTC. This gives the protein CASSLRTVTYGYTF. Based on the CDR3 plus reference TRBV7-9 and TRBJ1-2, the full variable domain is DTGVSQNPRHKITKRGQNVTFRCDPISEHNRLYWYRQTLGQGPEFLTYFQNEAQLEKSRLLSDRFSAERPKGSFSTLEIQRTEQGDSAMYLCASSLRTVTYGYTFGSGTRLTVV.